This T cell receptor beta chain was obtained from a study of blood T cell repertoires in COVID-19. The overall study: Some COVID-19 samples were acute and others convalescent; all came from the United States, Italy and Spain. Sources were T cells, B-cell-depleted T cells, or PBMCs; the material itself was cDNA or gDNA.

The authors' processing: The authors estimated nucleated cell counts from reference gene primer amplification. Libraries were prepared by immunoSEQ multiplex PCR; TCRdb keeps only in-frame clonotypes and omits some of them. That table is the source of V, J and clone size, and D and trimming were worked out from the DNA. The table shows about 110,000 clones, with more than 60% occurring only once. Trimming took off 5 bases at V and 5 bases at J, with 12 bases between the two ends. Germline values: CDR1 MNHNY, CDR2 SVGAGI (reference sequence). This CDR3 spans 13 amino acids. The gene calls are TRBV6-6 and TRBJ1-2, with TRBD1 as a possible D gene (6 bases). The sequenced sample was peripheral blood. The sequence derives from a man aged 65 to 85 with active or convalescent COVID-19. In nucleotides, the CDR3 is TGTGCCAGCAGTAACCCGGACAGTTATGGCTACACCTTC. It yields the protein CASSNPDSYGYTF.